This T cell receptor (beta chain) is from a study of blood T cells in healthy people across ages. Study-wide results and limits: Compared with aged donors, long-lived donors showed fewer expanded clones, suggesting selection. Per-million-T-cell TCR beta diversity fell roughly linearly with age.

A second roughly 7 to 11 cycle PCR used barcoded and J-beta primers. TCRdb re-called the 5' RACE reads through MiXCR, storing one row per CDR3 protein. The sample comprises hundreds of thousands of distinct CDR3 sequences, roughly 30% of which are singletons, and 15% to 17% rests with the top ten. Concerning this clonotype: What it recognizes is unknown. An end of the junction does not agree with germline; a read error may underlie this.

Approximately 10 milliliters of peripheral blood were drawn from each donor into EDTA-treated tubes. The CDR3 has 13 residues. The V gene's germline CDR1 is SGHTA and CDR2 FQGTGA. The receptor was derived from a woman older than 75 in good health. Input material: blood. The chain recombines TRBV7-3 with TRBJ2-1; a possible D gene is TRBD1 (5 bases). CDR3 loop: CAGRAGYNNEQFF. Here the CDR3 DNA reads TGTGCCGGCAGGGCCGGGTACAACAATGAGCAGTTCTTT.